Below, 7 T cell receptor beta chains from the same sample are listed, as sequenced in a study of T cells in localized non-small cell lung cancer. Generated by immunoSEQ multiplex PCR, the TCRdb table keeps only in-frame clones and is missing some. The table includes approximately 81,000 clones, approximately 90% detected once. The sample here was peripheral blood, taken before any cancer treatment. These receptors were taken from a woman between 40 and 69 years old with stage I squamous cell lung carcinoma.

J is TRBJ2-1 and V is TRBV7-9; TRBD1 might be the D (6 bases). V dropped 2 bases and J dropped 2 bases, with 13 bases sitting between them. Germline loops: CDR1 SEHNR, CDR2 FQNEAQ (reference sequence). The CDR3 spans 16 residues. The CDR3 spells CASSLLGQGTYNEQFF. CDR3 bases: TGTGCCAGCAGCTTACTCGGGCAGGGGACCTACAATGAGCAGTTCTTC.

The chain links TRBV27 to TRBJ1-1, with D perhaps TRBD1 (6 bases). Germline CDR1 and CDR2: MNHEY and SMNVEV (reference sequence). V gave up 9 bases and J gave up 0 bases, with 11 bases separating them. The CDR3 sequence is 13 residues long. For the CDR3, the DNA is TGTGCCAGTCAGGGGACCCTGAACACTGAAGCTTTCTTT. Its translation is CASQGTLNTEAFF.

The V and J genes are TRBV9 and TRBJ1-1; D remains unclear. With 7 bases removed from V and 3 bases from J, the gap between germline ends came to 7 bases. This CDR3 is built from 11 residues. Per the germline V gene, CDR1 is SGDLS and CDR2 is YYNGEE. In nucleotides, the CDR3 is TGTGCCAGCGGACGGGACACTGAAGCTTTCTTT. Its translation is CASGRDTEAFF.

The chain joins TRBV10-3 to TRBJ1-5; D is uncertain. The germline V gene has CDR1 ENHRY and CDR2 SYGVKD. This CDR3 region has 15 residues. Trimming shortened V by 0 bases and J by 1 base, and 7 bases separated the two germline ends. This CDR3 reads CAISESGRSNQPQHF. The CDR3, as DNA: TGTGCCATCAGTGAGTCTGGGCGAAGCAATCAGCCCCAGCATTTT.

This clone appeared a few times. The chain employs TRBV11-2 and TRBJ2-7; D uncertain. The germline V and J ends were trimmed by 4 bases and 0 bases, with 10 bases remaining between them. Germline V gene sequence: CDR1 SGHAT, CDR2 FQNNGV. This CDR3 spans 14 amino acids. In nucleotides, the CDR3 is TGTGCCAGCAGCTCGGCAGGAAGCTCCTACGAGCAGTACTTC. This encodes CASSSAGSSYEQYF. Full variable domain (rest looked up from reference TRBV11-2 and TRBJ2-7): EAGVAQSPRYKIIEKRQSVAFWCNPISGHATLYWYQQILGQGPKLLIQFQNNGVVDDSQLPKDRFSAERLKGVDSTLKIQPAKLEDSAVYLCASSSAGSSYEQYFGPGTRLTVT.

This clone was recorded once. CDR3 loop: CASSEAWKRGQPTQYF. The CDR3 region has the DNA TGTGCCAGCAGTGAAGCGTGGAAGCGGGGGCAGCCTACGCAGTATTTT. The rearrangement links TRBV6-1 to TRBJ2-3; 8 bases fit TRBD2. Germline V CDR1 and CDR2: MNHNS, SASEGT. The CDR3 sequence is 16 residues long. J gave up 8 bases and V 0 bases, and 10 bases lay outside the gene matches.

This chain connects TRBV30 to TRBJ1-3; a weak D match, TRBD1 (5 bases). The V end lost 3 bases, the J end lost 3 bases, and 12 bases lay between the germline ends. The CDR3 is made up of 14 amino acids. The germline V gene encodes CDR1 GTSNPN and CDR2 SVGIG (reference sequence). The CDR3, as DNA: TGTGCCTGGAGCGGGACTTTTGTTGGAAACACCATATATTTT. Encoded protein: CAWSGTFVGNTIYF.